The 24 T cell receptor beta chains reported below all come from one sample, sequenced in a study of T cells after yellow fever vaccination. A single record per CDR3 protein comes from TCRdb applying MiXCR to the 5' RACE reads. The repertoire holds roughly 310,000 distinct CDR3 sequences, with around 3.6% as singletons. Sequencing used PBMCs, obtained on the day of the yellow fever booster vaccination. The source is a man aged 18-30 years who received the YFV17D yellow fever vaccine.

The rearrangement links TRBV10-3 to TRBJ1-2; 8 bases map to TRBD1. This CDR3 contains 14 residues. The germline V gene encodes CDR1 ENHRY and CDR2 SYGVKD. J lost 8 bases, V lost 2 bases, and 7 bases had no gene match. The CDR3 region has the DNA TGTGCCATCAGTGAGGATCAGGGGGCTGAGGGCTACACCTTC. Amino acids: CAISEDQGAEGYTF.

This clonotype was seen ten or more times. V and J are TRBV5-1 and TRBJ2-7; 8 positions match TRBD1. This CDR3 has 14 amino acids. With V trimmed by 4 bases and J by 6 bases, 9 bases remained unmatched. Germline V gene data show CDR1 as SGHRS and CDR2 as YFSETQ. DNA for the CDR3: TGCGCCAGCAGCAGCCAGGGGGCTCCTGGCGAGCAGTACTTC. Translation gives CASSSQGAPGEQYF.

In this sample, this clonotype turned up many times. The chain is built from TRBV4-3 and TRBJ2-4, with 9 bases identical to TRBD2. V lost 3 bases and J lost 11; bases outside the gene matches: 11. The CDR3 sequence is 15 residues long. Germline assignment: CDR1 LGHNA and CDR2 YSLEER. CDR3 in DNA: TGCGCCAGCAGCCAGAGCGGGAGGAGTGGCCGCGTTCAGTACTTC. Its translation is CASSQSGRSGRVQYF.

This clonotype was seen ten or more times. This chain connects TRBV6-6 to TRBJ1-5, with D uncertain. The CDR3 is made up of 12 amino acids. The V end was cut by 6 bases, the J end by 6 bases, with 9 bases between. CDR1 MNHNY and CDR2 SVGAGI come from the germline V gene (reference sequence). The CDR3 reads CASSPAGQPQHF. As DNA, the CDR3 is TGTGCCAGCAGCCCGGCTGGTCAGCCCCAGCATTTT.

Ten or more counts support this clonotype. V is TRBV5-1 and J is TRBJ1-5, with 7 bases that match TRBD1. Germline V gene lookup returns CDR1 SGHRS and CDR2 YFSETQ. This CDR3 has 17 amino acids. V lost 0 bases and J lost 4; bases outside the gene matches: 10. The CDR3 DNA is TGCGCCAGCAGCTTGGGGGGCAGGGACAGACAAAATCAGCCCCAGCATTTT. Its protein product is CASSLGGRDRQNQPQHF.

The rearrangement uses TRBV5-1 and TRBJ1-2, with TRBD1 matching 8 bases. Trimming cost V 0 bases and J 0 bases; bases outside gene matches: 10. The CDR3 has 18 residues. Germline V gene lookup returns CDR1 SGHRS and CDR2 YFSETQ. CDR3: CASSLAGTGYESNYGYTF. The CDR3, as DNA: TGCGCCAGCAGCTTGGCGGGGACAGGTTACGAATCTAACTATGGCTACACCTTC. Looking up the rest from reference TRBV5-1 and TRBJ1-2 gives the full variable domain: KAGVTQTPRYLIKTRGQQVTLSCSPISGHRSVSWYQQTPGQGLQFLFEYFSETQRNKGNFPGRFSGRQFSNSRSEMNVSTLELGDSALYLCASSLAGTGYESNYGYTFGSGTRLTVV.

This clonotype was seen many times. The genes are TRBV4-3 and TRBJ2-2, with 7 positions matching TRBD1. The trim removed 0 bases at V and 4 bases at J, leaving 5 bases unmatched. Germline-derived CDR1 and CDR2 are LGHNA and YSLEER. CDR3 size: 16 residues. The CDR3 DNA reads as TGCGCCAGCAGCCAAGATCGGCGACAGGGCACCGGGGAGCTGTTTTTT. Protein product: CASSQDRRQGTGELFF.

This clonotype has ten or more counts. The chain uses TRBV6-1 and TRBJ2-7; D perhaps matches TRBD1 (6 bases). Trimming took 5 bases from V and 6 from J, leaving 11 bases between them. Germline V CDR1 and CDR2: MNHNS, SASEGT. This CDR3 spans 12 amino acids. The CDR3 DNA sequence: TGTGCCAGCAGTCCACAGGGAACCGAGCAGTACTTC. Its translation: CASSPQGTEQYF.

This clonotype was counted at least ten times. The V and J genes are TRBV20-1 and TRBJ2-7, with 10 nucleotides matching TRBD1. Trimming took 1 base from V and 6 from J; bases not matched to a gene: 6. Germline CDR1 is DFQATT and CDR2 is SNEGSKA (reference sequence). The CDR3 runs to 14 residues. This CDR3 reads CSARVRDRGSEQYF. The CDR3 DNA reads TGCAGTGCTAGAGTTCGGGACAGGGGTTCCGAGCAGTACTTC.

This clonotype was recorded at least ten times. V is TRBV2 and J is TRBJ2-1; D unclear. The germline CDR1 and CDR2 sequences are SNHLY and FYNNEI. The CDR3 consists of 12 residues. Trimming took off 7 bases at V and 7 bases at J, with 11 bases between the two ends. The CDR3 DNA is TGTGCCAGCACCAGCGATGTAAATGAGCAGTTCTTC. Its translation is CASTSDVNEQFF.

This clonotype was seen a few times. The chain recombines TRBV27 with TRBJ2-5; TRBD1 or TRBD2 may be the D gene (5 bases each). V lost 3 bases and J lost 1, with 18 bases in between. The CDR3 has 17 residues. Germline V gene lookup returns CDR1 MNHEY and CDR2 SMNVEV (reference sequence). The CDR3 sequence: CASSFRRGEWGQETQYF. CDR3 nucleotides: TGTGCCAGCAGTTTTCGCCGAGGGGAATGGGGCCAAGAGACCCAGTACTTC.

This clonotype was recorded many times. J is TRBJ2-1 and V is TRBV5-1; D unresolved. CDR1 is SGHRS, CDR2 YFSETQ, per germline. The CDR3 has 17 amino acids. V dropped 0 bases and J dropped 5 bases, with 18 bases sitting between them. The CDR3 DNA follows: TGCGCCAGCAGCTTGGTGATCTTATTGGGCAGCCACAATGAGCAGTTCTTC. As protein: CASSLVILLGSHNEQFF.

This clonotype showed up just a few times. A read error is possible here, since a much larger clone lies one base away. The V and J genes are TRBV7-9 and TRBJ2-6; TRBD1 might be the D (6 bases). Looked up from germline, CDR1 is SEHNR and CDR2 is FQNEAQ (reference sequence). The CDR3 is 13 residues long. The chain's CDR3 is CATTGSGAYVLTF. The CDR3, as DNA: TGTGCCACCACAGGGTCTGGGGCCTACGTCCTGACTTTC.

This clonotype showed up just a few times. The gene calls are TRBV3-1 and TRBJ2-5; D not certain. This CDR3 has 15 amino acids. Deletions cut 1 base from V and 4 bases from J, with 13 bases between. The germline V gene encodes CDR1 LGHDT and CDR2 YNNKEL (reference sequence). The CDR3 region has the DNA TGTGCCAGCAGCCAAGGCCCGGGTCCAGGAGAGACCCAGTACTTC. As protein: CASSQGPGPGETQYF.

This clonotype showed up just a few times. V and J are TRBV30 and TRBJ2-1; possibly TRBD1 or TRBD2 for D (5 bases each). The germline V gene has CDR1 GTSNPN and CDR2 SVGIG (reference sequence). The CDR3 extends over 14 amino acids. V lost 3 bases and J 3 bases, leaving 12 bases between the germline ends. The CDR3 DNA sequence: TGTGCCTGGAGGGGGACCAGCATCTACAATGAGCAGTTCTTC. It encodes CAWRGTSIYNEQFF.

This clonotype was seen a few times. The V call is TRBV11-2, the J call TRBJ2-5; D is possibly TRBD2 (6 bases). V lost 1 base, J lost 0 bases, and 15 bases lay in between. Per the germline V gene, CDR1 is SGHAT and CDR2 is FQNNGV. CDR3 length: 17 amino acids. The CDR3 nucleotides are TGTGCCAGCAGCTTAGGGGGGGACTTCTTGTACCAAGAGACCCAGTACTTC. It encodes CASSLGGDFLYQETQYF.

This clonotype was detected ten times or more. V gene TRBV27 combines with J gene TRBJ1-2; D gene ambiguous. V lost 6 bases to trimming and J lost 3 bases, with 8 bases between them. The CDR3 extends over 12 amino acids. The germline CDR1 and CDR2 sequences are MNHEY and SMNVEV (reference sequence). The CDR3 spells CASSPNHYGYTF. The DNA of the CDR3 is TGTGCCAGCAGCCCTAACCACTATGGCTACACCTTC.

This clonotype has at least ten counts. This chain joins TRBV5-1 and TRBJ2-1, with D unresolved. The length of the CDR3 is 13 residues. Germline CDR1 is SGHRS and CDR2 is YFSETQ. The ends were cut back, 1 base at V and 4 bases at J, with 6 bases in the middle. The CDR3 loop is CASSLTGYNEQFF. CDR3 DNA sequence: TGCGCCAGCAGCTTGACGGGTTACAATGAGCAGTTCTTC.

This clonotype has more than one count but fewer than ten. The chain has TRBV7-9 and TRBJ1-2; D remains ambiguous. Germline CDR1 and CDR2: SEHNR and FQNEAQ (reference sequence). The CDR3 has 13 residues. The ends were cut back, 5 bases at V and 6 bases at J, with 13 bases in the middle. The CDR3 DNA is TGTGCCAGCAGCCTAAGGACTGAGGATGGCTACACCTTC. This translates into CASSLRTEDGYTF.

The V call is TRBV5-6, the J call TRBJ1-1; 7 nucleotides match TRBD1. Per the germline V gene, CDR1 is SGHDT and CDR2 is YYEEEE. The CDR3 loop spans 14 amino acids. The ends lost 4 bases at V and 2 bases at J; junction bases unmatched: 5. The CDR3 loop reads CASSEGQLNTEAFF. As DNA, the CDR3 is TGTGCCAGCAGCGAGGGACAGCTTAACACTGAAGCTTTCTTT.

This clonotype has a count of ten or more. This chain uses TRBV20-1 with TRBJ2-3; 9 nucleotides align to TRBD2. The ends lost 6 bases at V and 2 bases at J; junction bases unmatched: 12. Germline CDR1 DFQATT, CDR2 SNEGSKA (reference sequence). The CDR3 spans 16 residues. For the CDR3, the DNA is TGCAGTGCGGACGACCTTGCGGGGGGGCCCACAGATACGCAGTATTTT. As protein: CSADDLAGGPTDTQYF.

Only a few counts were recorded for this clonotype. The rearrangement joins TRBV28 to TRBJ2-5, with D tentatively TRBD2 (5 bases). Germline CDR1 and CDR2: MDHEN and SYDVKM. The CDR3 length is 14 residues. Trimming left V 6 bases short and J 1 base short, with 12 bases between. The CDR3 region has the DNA TGTGCCAGCAGCCGAGGGCCACGCCAAGAGACCCAGTACTTC. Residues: CASSRGPRQETQYF.

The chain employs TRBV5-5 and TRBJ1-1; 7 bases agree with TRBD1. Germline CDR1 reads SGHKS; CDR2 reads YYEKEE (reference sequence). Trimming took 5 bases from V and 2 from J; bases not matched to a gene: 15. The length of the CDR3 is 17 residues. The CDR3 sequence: CASSRIDRAPLNTEAFF. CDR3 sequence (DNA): TGTGCCAGCAGTCGTATCGACAGGGCTCCACTTAACACTGAAGCTTTCTTT.

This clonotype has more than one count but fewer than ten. Written as DNA, the CDR3 is TGCAGTGCCCCGTTGGGAGGGTTAGGCAATGAGCAGTTCTTC. Translation gives CSAPLGGLGNEQFF. The J gene is TRBJ2-1, the V gene TRBV20-1, with 7 bases that match TRBD2. Looked up from germline, CDR1 is DFQATT and CDR2 is SNEGSKA (reference sequence). V shed 6 bases and J 6 bases; nucleotides not matched to a gene: 11. This CDR3 spans 14 amino acids.